Listed below are T cell receptor beta chains from one sample, sequenced in a study of blood T cell repertoires in COVID-19. The assay was immunoSEQ multiplex PCR, and TCRdb's table has in-frame clones only and misses some. The sample carries roughly 100,000 clones, 75% to 90% recorded once. The sequenced sample consisted of peripheral blood. These receptors were obtained from a man aged 60-69 years with acute or convalescent COVID-19. Both conserved end residues are part of each CDR3. A D gene is named only where the DNA matches it firmly. Only some rows state a clone size, as once, few, many or a class for expanded clones.

size | J | V | D | DNA | CDR3
- | TRBJ2-2 | TRBV6-5 | - | TGTGCCTCCAAACCCATGACAGGCGACACCGGGGAGCTGTTTTTT | CASKPMTGDTGELFF
- | TRBJ2-5 | TRBV4-2 | - | TGTGCCAGCAGCCCCCGGGACCAAGAGACCCAGTACTTC | CASSPRDQETQYF
- | TRBJ2-3 | TRBV24-1 | - | TGTGCCACCAGTGATACTACCTATAGCACAGATACGCAGTATTTT | CATSDTTYSTDTQYF
- | TRBJ1-1 | TRBV5-1 | - | TGCGCCAGCAGCACCCAACAGGGTGGCACCACTGAAGCTTTCTTT | CASSTQQGGTTEAFF
- | TRBJ2-5 | TRBV24-1 | TRBD1 | TGTGCCACCAGTGCCCGGGACAGGGAGACCCAGTACTTC | CATSARDRETQYF
- | TRBJ2-5 | TRBV5-4 | - | TGTGCCAGCAGCCCCTGGCGGGGCGGACAAGAGACCCAGTACTTC | CASSPWRGGQETQYF
once | TRBJ2-2 | TRBV6-5 | - | TGTGCCAGCAAAGGGGCCGGGGAGCTGTTTTTT | CASKGAGELFF
- | TRBJ2-6 | TRBV6-1 | - | TGTGCCAGCAGTGCACGTGGAGGGCCTGGGGCCAACGTCCTGACTTTC | CASSARGGPGANVLTF
- | TRBJ2-1 | TRBV6-5 | - | TGTGCCAGCAGTTACTCGAGCGGCGGGCCCCATGAGCAGTTCTTC | CASSYSSGGPHEQFF
- | TRBJ1-1 | TRBV5-4 | - | TGTGCCAGCAGCTTGGTTGGCCGGAACACTGAAGCTTTCTTT | CASSLVGRNTEAFF
- | TRBJ2-1 | TRBV10-1 | - | TGCGCCAGCAGTGATTCCCGACGGAGCCTCCAGTTCTTC | CASSDSRRSLQFF
once | TRBJ1-1 | TRBV11-3 | - | TGTGCCAGCAGCTTGGGCAGACTGAACACTGAAGCTTTCTTT | CASSLGRLNTEAFF
- | TRBJ2-1 | TRBV3-1/TRBV3-2 | - | TGTGCCAGCGCCTTTCTAGCAGGCAATGAGCAGTTCTTC | CASAFLAGNEQFF
- | TRBJ1-2 | TRBV3-1/TRBV3-2 | - | TGTGCCAGCAGCCAAGGAACCAGGGATGTATATGGCTACACCTTC | CASSQGTRDVYGYTF
- | TRBJ2-1 | TRBV19 | TRBD2 | TGTGCCAGTAGTACCGGGAGGAGCTCCTACAATGAGCAGTTCTTC | CASSTGRSSYNEQFF
few | TRBJ1-1 | TRBV11-3 | TRBD1 | TGTGCCAGCAGCCCTGGACAGGGGAATGAAGCTTTCTTT | CASSPGQGNEAFF
- | TRBJ2-5 | TRBV29-1 | - | TGCAGCGTTGAAGATACAGGGATCGGAGAGACCCAGTACTTC | CSVEDTGIGETQYF
- | TRBJ2-7 | TRBV11-2 | TRBD2 | TGTGCCAGCAGCAAACCAACCCTCCGGGAGGTAGAGTACTTC | CASSKPTLREVEYF
- | TRBJ1-5 | TRBV7-2 | - | TGTGCCAGCTCCCAGGGCCTCAATCAGCCCCAGCATTTT | CASSQGLNQPQHF
- | TRBJ2-5 | TRBV5-1 | TRBD2 | TGCGCCAGCAGCTTGGCGAACCGAGCGGGAGTGTCGGAGACCCAGTACTTC | CASSLANRAGVSETQYF
- | TRBJ1-1 | TRBV29-1 | - | TGCAGCGGTACTACGAACACTGAAGCTTTCTTT | CSGTTNTEAFF
- | TRBJ1-5 | TRBV19 | TRBD1 | TGTGCCAGTAGGTTCGGGGACAGGGACCAGCCCCAGCATTTT | CASRFGDRDQPQHF
- | TRBJ1-4 | TRBV19 | TRBD1 | TGTGCCAGTAACGGCGGGGGCAGGGGGCGCCGACCTGAAAAACTGTTTTTT | CASNGGGRGRRPEKLFF
- | TRBJ2-1 | TRBV4-2 | TRBD2 | TGTGCCAGCAGCCAAGGGGCGGGAGTTAACTACAATGAGCAGTTCTTC | CASSQGAGVNYNEQFF
- | TRBJ2-2 | TRBV10-1 | - | TGCGCCAGCAGTGAGGGACAAACCGGGGAGCTGTTTTTT | CASSEGQTGELFF
- | TRBJ2-1 | TRBV27 | TRBD2 | TGTGCCAGCAGTTTATGGCGGACTAGCGGGACAAATGAGCAGTTCTTC | CASSLWRTSGTNEQFF
once | TRBJ1-2 | TRBV5-4 | - | TGTGCCAGCAGTCCAAACTCAGGGCAAGCCTATGGCTACACCTTC | CASSPNSGQAYGYTF
- | TRBJ2-2 | TRBV19 | - | TGTGCCAGTAGTACTCGGACCGTAAGGACATCCGGGGAGCTGTTTTTT | CASSTRTVRTSGELFF
- | TRBJ2-1 | TRBV28 | TRBD1 | TGTGCAAGTCTTCCCCAGGGGGCGAACAATGAGCAGTTCTTC | CASLPQGANNEQFF
- | TRBJ2-1 | TRBV18 | TRBD1 | TGTGCCAGCTCACAAATGACAGGGACGGGCAATGAGCAGTTCTTC | CASSQMTGTGNEQFF
- | TRBJ2-5 | TRBV5-4 | TRBD2 | TGTGCCAGCAGCATTAGCGGGAGGGAGACCCAGTACTTC | CASSISGRETQYF